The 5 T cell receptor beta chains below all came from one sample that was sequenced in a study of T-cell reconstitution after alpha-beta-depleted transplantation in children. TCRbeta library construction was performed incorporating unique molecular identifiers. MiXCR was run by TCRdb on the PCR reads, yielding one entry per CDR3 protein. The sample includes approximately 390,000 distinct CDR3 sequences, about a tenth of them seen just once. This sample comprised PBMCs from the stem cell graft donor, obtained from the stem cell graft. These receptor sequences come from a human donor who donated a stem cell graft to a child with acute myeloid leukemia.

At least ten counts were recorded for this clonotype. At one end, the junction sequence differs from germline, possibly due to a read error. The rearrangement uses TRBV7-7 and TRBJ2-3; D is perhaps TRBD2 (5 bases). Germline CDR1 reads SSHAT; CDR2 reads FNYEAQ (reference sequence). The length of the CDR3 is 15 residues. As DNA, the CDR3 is TGTGCTAGCAGCTTAACGCCGACTAACACAGATACGCAGTATTTT. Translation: CASSLTPTNTDTQYF.

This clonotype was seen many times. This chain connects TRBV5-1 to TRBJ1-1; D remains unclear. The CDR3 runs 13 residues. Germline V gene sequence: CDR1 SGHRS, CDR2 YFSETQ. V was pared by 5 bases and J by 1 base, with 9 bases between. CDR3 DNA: TGCGCCAGCAGAGATCTGAGGAACACTGAAGCTTTCTTT. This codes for CASRDLRNTEAFF. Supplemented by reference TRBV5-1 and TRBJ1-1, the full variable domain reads KAGVTQTPRYLIKTRGQQVTLSCSPISGHRSVSWYQQTPGQGLQFLFEYFSETQRNKGNFPGRFSGRQFSNSRSEMNVSTLELGDSALYLCASRDLRNTEAFFGQGTRLTVV.

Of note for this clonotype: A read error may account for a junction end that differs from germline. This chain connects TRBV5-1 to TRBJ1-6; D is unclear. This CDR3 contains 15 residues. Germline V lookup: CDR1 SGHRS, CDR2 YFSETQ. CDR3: CASSSGQILGSPLHF. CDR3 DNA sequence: TGCGCCAGCAGCTCGGGTCAAATCCTAGGTTCACCGCTCCACTTT.

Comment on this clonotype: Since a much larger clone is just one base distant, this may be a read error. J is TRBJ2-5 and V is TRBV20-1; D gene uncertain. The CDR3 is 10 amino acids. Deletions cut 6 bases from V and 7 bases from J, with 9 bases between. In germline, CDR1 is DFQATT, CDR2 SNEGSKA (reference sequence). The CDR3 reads CSAAIGTQYF. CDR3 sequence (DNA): TGCAGTGCGGCGATTGGGACCCAGTACTTC.

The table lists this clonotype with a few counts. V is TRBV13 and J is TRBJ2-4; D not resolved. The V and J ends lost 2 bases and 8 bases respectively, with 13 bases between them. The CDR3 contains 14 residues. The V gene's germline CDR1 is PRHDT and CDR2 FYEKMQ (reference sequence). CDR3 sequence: CASSLKGPIDIQYF. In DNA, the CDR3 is TGTGCCAGCAGCTTAAAAGGCCCTATAGACATTCAGTACTTC.